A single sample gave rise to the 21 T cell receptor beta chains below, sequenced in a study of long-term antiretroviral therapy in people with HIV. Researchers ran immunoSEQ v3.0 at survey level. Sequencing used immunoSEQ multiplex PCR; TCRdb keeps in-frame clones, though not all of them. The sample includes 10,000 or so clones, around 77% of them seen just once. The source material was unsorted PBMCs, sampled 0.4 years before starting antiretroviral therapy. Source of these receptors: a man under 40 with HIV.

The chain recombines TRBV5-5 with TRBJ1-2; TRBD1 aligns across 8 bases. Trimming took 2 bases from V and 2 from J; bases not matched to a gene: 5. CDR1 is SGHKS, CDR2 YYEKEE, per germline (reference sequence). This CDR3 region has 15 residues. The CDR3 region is CASSFRGQGNYGYTF. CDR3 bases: TGTGCCAGCAGCTTCAGGGGGCAGGGCAACTATGGCTACACCTTC.

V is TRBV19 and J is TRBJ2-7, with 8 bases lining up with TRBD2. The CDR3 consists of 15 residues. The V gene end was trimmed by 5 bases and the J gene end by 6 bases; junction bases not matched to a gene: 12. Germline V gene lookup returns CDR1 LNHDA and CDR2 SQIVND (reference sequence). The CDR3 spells CASSGLSGSTAEQYF. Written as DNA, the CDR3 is TGTGCCAGTAGTGGCCTCAGCGGGAGTACCGCCGAGCAGTACTTC.

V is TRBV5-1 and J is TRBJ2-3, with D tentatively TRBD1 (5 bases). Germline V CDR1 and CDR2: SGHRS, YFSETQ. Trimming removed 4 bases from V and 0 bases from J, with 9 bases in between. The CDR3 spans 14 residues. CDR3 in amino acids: CASSEWGSTDTQYF. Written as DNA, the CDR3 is TGCGCCAGCAGCGAATGGGGCAGCACAGATACGCAGTATTTT.

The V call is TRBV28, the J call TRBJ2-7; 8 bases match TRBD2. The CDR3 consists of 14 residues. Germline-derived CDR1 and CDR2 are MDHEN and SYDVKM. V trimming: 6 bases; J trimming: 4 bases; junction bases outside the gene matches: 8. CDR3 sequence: CASSLSGRMYEQYF. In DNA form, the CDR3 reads TGTGCCAGCAGCCTAAGCGGGAGAATGTACGAGCAGTACTTC. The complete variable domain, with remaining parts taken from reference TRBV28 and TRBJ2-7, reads DVKVTQSSRYLVKRTGEKVFLECVQDMDHENMFWYRQDPGLGLRLIYFSYDVKMKEKGDIPEGYSVSREKKERFSLILESASTNQTSMYLCASSLSGRMYEQYFGPGTRLTVT.

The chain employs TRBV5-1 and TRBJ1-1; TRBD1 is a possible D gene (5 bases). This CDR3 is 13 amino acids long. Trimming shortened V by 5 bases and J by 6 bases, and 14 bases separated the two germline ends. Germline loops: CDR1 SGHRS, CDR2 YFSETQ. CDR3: CASRWGGDAEAFF. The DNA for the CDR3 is TGCGCCAGCAGGTGGGGGGGGGACGCTGAAGCTTTCTTT.

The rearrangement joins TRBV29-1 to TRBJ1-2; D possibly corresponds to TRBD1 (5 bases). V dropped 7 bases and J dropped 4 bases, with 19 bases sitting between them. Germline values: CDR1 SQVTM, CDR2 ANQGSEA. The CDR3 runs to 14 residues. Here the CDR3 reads CSASSGRLLYGYTF. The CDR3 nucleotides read TGCAGCGCAAGCTCGGGACGGCTCCTCTATGGCTACACCTTC.

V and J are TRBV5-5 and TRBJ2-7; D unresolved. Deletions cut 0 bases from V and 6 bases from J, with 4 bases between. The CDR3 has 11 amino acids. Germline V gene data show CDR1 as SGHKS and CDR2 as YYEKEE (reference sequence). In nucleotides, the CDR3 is TGTGCCAGCAGCTTGGGCCCCGAGCAGTACTTC. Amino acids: CASSLGPEQYF.

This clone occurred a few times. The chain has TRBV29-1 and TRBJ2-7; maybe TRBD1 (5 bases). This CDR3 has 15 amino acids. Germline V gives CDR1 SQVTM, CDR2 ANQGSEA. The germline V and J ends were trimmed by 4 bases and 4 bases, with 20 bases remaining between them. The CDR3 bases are TGCAGCGTTGTGGGGCTCCTACCGCTTATTTACGAGCAGTACTTC. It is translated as CSVVGLLPLIYEQYF.

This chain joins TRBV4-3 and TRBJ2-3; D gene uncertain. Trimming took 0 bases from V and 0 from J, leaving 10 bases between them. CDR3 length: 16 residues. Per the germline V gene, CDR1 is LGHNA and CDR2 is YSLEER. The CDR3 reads CASSQEGFSSTDTQYF. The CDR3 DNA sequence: TGCGCCAGCAGCCAAGAAGGATTTTCTAGCACAGATACGCAGTATTTT.

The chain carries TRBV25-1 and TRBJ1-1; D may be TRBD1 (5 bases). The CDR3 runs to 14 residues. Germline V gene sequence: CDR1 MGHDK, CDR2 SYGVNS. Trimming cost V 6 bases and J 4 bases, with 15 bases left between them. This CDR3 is CASRRDSGGTEAFF. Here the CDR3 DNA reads TGTGCCAGCAGACGGGACTCAGGTGGCACTGAAGCTTTCTTT.

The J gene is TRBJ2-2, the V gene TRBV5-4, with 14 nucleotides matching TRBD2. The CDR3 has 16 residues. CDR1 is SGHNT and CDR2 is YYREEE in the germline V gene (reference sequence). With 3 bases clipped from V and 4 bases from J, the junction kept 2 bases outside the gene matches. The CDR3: CASSYGLAGGTGELFF. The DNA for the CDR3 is TGTGCCAGCAGCTACGGACTAGCGGGAGGCACCGGGGAGCTGTTTTTT.

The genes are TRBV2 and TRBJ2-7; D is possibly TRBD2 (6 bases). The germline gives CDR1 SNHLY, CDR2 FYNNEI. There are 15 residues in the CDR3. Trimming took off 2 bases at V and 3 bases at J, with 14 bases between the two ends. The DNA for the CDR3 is TGTGCCAGCAGTGAATCTGGAGGGATTGGCTACGAGCAGTACTTC. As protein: CASSESGGIGYEQYF.

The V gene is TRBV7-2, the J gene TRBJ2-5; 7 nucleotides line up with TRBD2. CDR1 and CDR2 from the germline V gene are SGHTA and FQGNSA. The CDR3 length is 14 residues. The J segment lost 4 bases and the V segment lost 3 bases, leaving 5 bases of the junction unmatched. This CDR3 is CASSFGGSGETQYF. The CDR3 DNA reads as TGTGCCAGCAGCTTTGGCGGGAGCGGAGAGACCCAGTACTTC.

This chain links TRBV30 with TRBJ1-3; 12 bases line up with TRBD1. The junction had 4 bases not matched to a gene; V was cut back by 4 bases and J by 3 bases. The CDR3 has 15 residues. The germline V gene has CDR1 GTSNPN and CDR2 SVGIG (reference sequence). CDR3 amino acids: CAWTGTGGGGNTIYF. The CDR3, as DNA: TGTGCCTGGACCGGGACAGGGGGCGGTGGAAACACCATATATTTT.

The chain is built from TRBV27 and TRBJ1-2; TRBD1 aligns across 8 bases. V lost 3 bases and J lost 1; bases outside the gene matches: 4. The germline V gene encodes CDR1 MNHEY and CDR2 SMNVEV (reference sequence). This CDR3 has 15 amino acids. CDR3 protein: CASSFSTGDNYGYTF. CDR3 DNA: TGTGCCAGCAGTTTCTCGACAGGGGATAACTATGGCTACACCTTC.

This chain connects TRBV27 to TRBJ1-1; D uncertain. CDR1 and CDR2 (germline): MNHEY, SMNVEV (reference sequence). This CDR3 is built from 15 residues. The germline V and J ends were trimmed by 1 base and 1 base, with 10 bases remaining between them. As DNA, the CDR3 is TGTGCCAGCAGTTTATACCCAGGTCCGAACACTGAAGCTTTCTTT. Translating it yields CASSLYPGPNTEAFF.

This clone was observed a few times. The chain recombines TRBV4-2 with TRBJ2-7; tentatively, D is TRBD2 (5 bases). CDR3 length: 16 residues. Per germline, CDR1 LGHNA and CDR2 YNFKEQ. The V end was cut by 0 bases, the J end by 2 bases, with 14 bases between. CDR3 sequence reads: CASSQDASLAPYEQYF. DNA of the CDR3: TGTGCCAGCAGCCAAGATGCAAGTCTAGCCCCCTACGAGCAGTACTTC.

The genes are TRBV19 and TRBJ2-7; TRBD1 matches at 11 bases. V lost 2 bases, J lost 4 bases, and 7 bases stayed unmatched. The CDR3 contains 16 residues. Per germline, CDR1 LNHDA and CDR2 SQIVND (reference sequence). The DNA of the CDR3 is TGTGCCAGTAGTATACATACCGGGACAGGGGGATACGAGCAGTACTTC. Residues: CASSIHTGTGGYEQYF.

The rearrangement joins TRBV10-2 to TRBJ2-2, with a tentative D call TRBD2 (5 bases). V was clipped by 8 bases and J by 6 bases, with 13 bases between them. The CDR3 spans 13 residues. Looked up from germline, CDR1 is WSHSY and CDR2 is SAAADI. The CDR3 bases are TGCGCCAGCTCTCTGGAGGTGGCCGGGGAGCTGTTTTTT. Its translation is CASSLEVAGELFF.

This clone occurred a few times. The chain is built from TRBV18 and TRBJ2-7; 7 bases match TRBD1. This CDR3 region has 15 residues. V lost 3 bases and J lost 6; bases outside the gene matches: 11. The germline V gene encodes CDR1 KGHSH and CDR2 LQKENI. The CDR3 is CASSPGDSFSSEQYF. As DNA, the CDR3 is TGTGCCAGCTCACCGGGGGACAGTTTTTCATCCGAGCAGTACTTC. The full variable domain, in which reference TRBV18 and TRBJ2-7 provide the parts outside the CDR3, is NAGVMQNPRHLVRRRGQEARLRCSPMKGHSHVYWYRQLPEEGLKFMVYLQKENIIDESGMPKERFSAEFPKEGPSILRIQQVVRGDSAAYFCASSPGDSFSSEQYFGPGTRLTVT.

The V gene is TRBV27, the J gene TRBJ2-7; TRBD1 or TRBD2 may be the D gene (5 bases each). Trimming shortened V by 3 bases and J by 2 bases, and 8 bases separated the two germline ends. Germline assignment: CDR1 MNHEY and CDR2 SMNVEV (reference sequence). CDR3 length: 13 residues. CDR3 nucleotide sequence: TGTGCCAGCAGTTTCGGGGCTGCCTACGAGCAGTACTTC. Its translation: CASSFGAAYEQYF.